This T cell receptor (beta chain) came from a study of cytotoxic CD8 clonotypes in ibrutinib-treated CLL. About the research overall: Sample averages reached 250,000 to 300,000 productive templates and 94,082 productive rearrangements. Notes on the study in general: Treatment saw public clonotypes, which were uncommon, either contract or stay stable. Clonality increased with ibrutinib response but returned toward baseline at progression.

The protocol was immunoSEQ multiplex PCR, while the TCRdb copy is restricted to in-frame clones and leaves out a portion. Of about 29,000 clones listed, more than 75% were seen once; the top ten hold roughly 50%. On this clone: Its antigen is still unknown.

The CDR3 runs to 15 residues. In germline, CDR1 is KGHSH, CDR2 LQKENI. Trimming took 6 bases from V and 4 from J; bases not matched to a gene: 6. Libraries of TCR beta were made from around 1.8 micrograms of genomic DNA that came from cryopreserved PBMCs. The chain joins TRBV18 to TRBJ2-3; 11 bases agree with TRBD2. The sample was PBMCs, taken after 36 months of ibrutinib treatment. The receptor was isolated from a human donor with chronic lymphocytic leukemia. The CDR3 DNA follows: TGTGCCAGCTCCCCTACACTAGCGGGGGCAGATACGCAGTATTTT. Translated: CASSPTLAGADTQYF.